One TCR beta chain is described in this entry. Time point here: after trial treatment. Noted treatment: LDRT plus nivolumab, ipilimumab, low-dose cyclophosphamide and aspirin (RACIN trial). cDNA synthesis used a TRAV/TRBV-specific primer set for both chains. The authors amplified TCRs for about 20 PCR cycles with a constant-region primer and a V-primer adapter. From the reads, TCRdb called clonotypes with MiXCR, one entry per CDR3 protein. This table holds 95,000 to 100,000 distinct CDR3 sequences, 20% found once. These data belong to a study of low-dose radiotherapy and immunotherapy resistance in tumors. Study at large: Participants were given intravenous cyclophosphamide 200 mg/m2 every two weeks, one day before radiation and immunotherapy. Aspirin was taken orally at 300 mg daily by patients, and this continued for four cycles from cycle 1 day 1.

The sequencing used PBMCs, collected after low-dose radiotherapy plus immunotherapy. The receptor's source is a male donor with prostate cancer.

CDR3 nucleotides: TGTGCCAGCAGCTTGGGTGGGCCGAGTTCCTACGAGCAGTACTTC. It codes for CASSLGGPSSYEQYF. The chain carries TRBV5-4 and TRBJ2-7; D is uncertain. The CDR3 has 15 amino acids. The germline gives CDR1 SGHNT, CDR2 YYREEE (reference sequence). V was cut by 0 bases and J by 1 base, with 11 bases left in between. The variable domain in full, completed from reference TRBV5-4 and TRBJ2-7, reads ETGVTQSPTHLIKTRGQQVTLRCSSQSGHNTVSWYQQALGQGPQFIFQYYREEENGRGNFPPRFSGLQFPNYSSELNVNALELDDSALYLCASSLGGPSSYEQYFGPGTRLTVT.